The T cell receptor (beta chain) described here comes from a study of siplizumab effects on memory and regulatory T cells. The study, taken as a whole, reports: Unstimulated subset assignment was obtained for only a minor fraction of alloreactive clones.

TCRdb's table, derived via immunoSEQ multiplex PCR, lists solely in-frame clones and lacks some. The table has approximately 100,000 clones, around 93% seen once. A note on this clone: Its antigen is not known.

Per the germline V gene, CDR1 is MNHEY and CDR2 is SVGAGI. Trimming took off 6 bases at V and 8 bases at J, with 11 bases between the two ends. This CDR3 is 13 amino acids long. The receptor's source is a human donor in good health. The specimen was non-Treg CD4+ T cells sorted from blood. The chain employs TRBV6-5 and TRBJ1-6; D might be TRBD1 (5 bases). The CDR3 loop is CASRPGTDSPLHF. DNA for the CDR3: TGTGCCAGCAGACCCGGGACGGATTCACCCCTCCACTTT.